The clone carrying this T cell receptor (beta chain) was counted a single time. The data derive from a study of technical replicates of blood from a handful of donors. Measured with immunoSEQ multiplex PCR; TCRdb has only the in-frame clones, and not every one. The data show 65,000 to 80,000 clones, with under 99% seen just once and less than 0.25% held by the top ten. The CDR3 is 12 amino acids. Germline assignment: CDR1 ENHRY and CDR2 SYGVKD. The V gene lost 7 bases and the J gene lost 5 bases, with 9 bases spanning the gap. The sequenced sample was T cells isolated from PBMCs. The sequence was collected from a human donor in good health. The genes are TRBV10-3 and TRBJ2-1; weak D call: TRBD2 (6 bases). The CDR3, as DNA: TGTGCCATCATTAGCGGAAACAATGAGCAGTTCTTC. Its protein is CAIISGNNEQFF.